This TCR beta chain was captured by sequencing in a study of radiotherapy plus CTLA-4 blockade in lung cancer. Generated by immunoSEQ multiplex PCR, the TCRdb table keeps only in-frame clones and is missing some. This sample has approximately 77,000 clones, with over 70% found just once. The sequencing used peripheral blood, collected from a patient treated with radiotherapy plus ipilimumab. This TCR was sampled from a human donor with non-small cell lung cancer whose response to radiotherapy plus ipilimumab could not be evaluated. Some clones in this sample may be carry-over from other donors' samples.

The CDR3 region is CASSIGLANEQFF. The CDR3 region has the DNA TGTGCCAGTAGTATAGGGCTAGCGAATGAGCAGTTCTTC. This chain joins TRBV19 and TRBJ2-1; TRBD2 is a possible D gene (6 bases). The CDR3 totals 13 residues. Between the trimmed V and J ends, which lost 1 base and 7 bases, there was a span of 8 bases. Germline V CDR1 and CDR2: LNHDA, SQIVND (reference sequence).